A selection of T cell receptor beta chains follows, all from one sample in a study of blood T cell repertoires in COVID-19. Here immunoSEQ multiplex PCR was the method, and the copy in TCRdb shows in-frame clones only, minus some. This sample carries 25,000 to 35,000 clones, roughly 82% of them seen once, and the ten largest clones take about 14%. What was sequenced was peripheral blood. These TCRs come from a human donor in a cohort sampled during active COVID-19. The CDR3 runs from the conserved cysteine through the conserved F or W. The D gene is left open where the match is weak. Clone size is shown for a subset of rows, as once, few, many or a class of expanded clone.

TRBV3-1/TRBV3-2	few	TRBD1	TRBJ1-6	CASSQRSGRTGGSPLHF	TGTGCCAGCAGCCAGAGATCCGGGCGCACAGGGGGTTCACCCCTCCACTTT
TRBV2	.	TRBD1	TRBJ2-1	CASPGQGLNEQFF	TGTGCCAGCCCGGGACAGGGTCTCAATGAGCAGTTCTTC
TRBV4-1	.	TRBD1	TRBJ1-2	CASSQVSLGRGLRTYGYTF	TGCGCCAGCAGCCAAGTATCCTTGGGCAGGGGGCTTAGAACCTATGGCTACACCTTC
TRBV7-2	.	.	TRBJ1-2	CASSLASTTNGYTF	TGTGCCAGCAGCTTAGCGTCTACTACGAATGGCTACACCTTC
TRBV21-1	.	.	TRBJ2-3	CASSKVRLAGGPFPTDTQYF	TGTGCCAGCAGCAAAGTACGTCTAGCGGGGGGCCCATTCCCCACAGATACGCAGTATTTT
TRBV3-1/TRBV3-2	few	TRBD1	TRBJ1-5	CASSQWGTGDQPQHF	TGTGCCAGCAGCCAGTGGGGGACAGGGGATCAGCCCCAGCATTTT
TRBV10-2	.	.	TRBJ2-7	CASSESNVGRGYYEQYF	TGCGCCAGCAGTGAGTCGAATGTAGGCAGGGGATACTACGAGCAGTACTTC
TRBV5-1	.	TRBD1	TRBJ1-1	CASSSGQRTEAFF	TGCGCCAGCAGCTCGGGACAGAGGACTGAAGCTTTCTTT
TRBV4-3	.	TRBD1	TRBJ2-7	CASSRSGTGAGEQYF	TGCGCCAGCAGCCGATCCGGGACAGGGGCAGGCGAGCAGTACTTC
TRBV6-5	once	.	TRBJ1-2	CASSVDRAPYGYTF	TGTGCCAGCAGCGTCGACAGAGCACCTTATGGCTACACCTTC
TRBV7-2	.	.	TRBJ2-1	CASSLDRGKFF	TGTGCCAGCAGCTTAGATCGGGGAAAGTTCTTC
TRBV5-1	once	TRBD1	TRBJ2-5	CASSLTGLPQETQYF	TGCGCCAGCAGCCTGACAGGGTTGCCCCAAGAGACCCAGTACTTC
TRBV7-3	.	.	TRBJ1-1	CASSASRVWGSEAFF	TGTGCCAGCAGCGCCTCAAGGGTCTGGGGCTCTGAAGCTTTCTTT
TRBV19	.	.	TRBJ1-5	CASSIDDGFRRNQPQHF	TGTGCCAGTAGTATAGATGACGGGTTTCGGCGGAATCAGCCCCAGCATTTT
TRBV7-2	.	TRBD1	TRBJ1-2	CARPGGGYGYTF	TGTGCCCGACCAGGGGGAGGCTATGGCTACACCTTC
TRBV6-5	.	.	TRBJ2-7	CASSYTDRIYEQYF	TGTGCCAGCAGTTACACAGACAGGATCTACGAGCAGTACTTC
TRBV5-1	.	TRBD1	TRBJ2-4	CASSSRGSGTGKNIQYF	TGCGCCAGCAGCTCTAGGGGTTCCGGGACAGGCAAAAACATTCAGTACTTC
TRBV27	once	.	TRBJ1-6	CASSFPPGLLNSPLHF	TGTGCCAGCAGTTTTCCCCCAGGGCTTTTGAATTCACCCCTCCACTTT
TRBV3-1/TRBV3-2	.	TRBD1	TRBJ1-6	CASSHGTGHRSPLHF	TGTGCCAGCAGCCATGGGACAGGGCATCGGTCACCCCTCCACTTT
TRBV19	.	TRBD2	TRBJ2-5	CASSRTLAGGGETQYF	TGTGCCAGTAGTCGAACCTTAGCGGGGGGCGGGGAGACCCAGTACTTC
TRBV4-1	.	TRBD1	TRBJ1-2	CASSPVGTGGNAGYTF	TGCGCCAGCAGCCCAGTCGGGACAGGGGGCAACGCTGGCTACACCTTC
TRBV28	.	.	TRBJ2-2	CASSSQGTGTGELFF	TGTGCCAGCAGCTCCCAGGGAACAGGCACCGGGGAGCTGTTTTTT
TRBV7-3	.	TRBD1	TRBJ1-2	CASSLTGEGFYGYTF	TGTGCCAGCAGCCTTACAGGGGAAGGGTTCTATGGCTACACCTTC
TRBV30	.	TRBD1	TRBJ1-5	CAWSPKDRGNQPQHF	TGTGCCTGGAGTCCAAAGGACAGGGGCAATCAGCCCCAGCATTTT
TRBV19	.	TRBD1	TRBJ1-2	CASSIVGGEVRGYTF	TGTGCCAGTAGTATAGTAGGGGGCGAAGTCCGAGGCTACACCTTC
TRBV29-1	once	.	TRBJ1-1	CSVRQDPNTEAFF	TGCAGCGTTCGACAGGACCCGAACACTGAAGCTTTCTTT
TRBV7-6	.	TRBD2	TRBJ2-1	CASSLVVGGGVINEQFF	TGTGCCAGCAGCTTAGTTGTAGGCGGGGGGGTAATTAATGAGCAGTTCTTC
TRBV12-5	.	.	TRBJ1-5	CASGLELGVPQPQHF	TGTGCTAGTGGCCTGGAGCTCGGGGTCCCTCAGCCCCAGCATTTT
TRBV9	.	TRBD2	TRBJ2-2	CASSGSGGLAGNTGELFF	TGTGCCAGCAGCGGATCCGGGGGGCTAGCGGGGAACACCGGGGAGCTGTTTTTT
TRBV29-1	.	.	TRBJ1-1	CSGGGGERTEAFF	TGCAGCGGAGGGGGGGGTGAACGCACTGAAGCTTTCTTT
TRBV7-2	.	.	TRBJ2-1	CASSLSVNERGNEQFF	TGTGCCAGCAGCTTAAGTGTGAACGAACGGGGCAATGAGCAGTTCTTC
TRBV6-2/TRBV6-3	.	.	TRBJ2-5	CASSYGRTQETQYF	TGTGCCAGCAGTTACGGGAGGACCCAAGAGACCCAGTACTTC
TRBV5-1	.	TRBD2	TRBJ2-1	CASSSFPTSGEQFF	TGCGCCAGCAGCTCGTTTCCGACTAGCGGGGAGCAGTTCTTC
TRBV3-1/TRBV3-2	.	.	TRBJ1-1	CASSQERQWNTEAFF	TGTGCCAGCAGCCAAGAGAGACAGTGGAACACTGAAGCTTTCTTT
TRBV7-2	.	TRBD2	TRBJ2-4	CASSSKAGDGNIQYF	TGTGCCAGCAGCTCAAAAGCGGGGGACGGAAACATTCAGTACTTC
TRBV29-1	.	TRBD1	TRBJ1-2	CSGGQGFNGYTF	TGCAGCGGTGGACAGGGATTTAATGGCTACACCTTC
TRBV3-1/TRBV3-2	.	.	TRBJ1-1	CASSPSDTNTEAFF	TGTGCCAGCAGTCCAAGTGACACGAACACTGAAGCTTTCTTT
TRBV9	.	.	TRBJ2-5	CASSVVSGWTQETQYF	TGTGCCAGCAGCGTAGTATCAGGGTGGACCCAAGAGACCCAGTACTTC
TRBV5-6	.	.	TRBJ2-3	CASSLGLITDTQYF	TGTGCCAGCAGCCTTGGACTTATCACAGATACGCAGTATTTT
TRBV2	.	.	TRBJ1-4	CASSQGPSIEDEKLFF	TGTGCCAGCAGCCAAGGCCCCTCGATAGAGGATGAAAAACTGTTTTTT
TRBV6-2/TRBV6-3	.	.	TRBJ2-5	CASSDDSLETQYF	TGTGCCAGCAGTGACGACTCACTCGAGACCCAGTACTTC
TRBV6-5	.	.	TRBJ2-1	CASSFSGGRGNEQFF	TGTGCCAGCAGTTTTTCTGGGGGAAGGGGGAATGAGCAGTTCTTC
TRBV6-5	.	TRBD1	TRBJ2-4	CASSTGTAENIQYF	TGTGCCAGCAGTACAGGGACAGCGGAAAACATTCAGTACTTC
TRBV11-3	.	.	TRBJ1-1	CASSLGRNTEAFF	TGTGCCAGCAGCTTAGGGAGAAACACTGAAGCTTTCTTT
TRBV5-6	.	.	TRBJ2-5	CASSPLVVSETQYF	TGTGCCAGCAGCCCTCTTGTCGTGTCAGAGACCCAGTACTTC
TRBV5-6	.	.	TRBJ2-1	CASSPRRGAGDEQFF	TGTGCCAGCAGCCCTCGACGAGGGGCAGGGGATGAGCAGTTCTTC
TRBV19	.	.	TRBJ1-5	CASSGQGGNQPQHF	TGTGCCAGTAGTGGTCAAGGGGGCAATCAGCCCCAGCATTTT
TRBV6-5	.	.	TRBJ2-5	CATSNRGRGETQYF	TGTGCCACCTCAAACCGGGGTCGCGGAGAGACCCAGTACTTC
TRBV6-5	.	.	TRBJ1-1	CASTVHGEGTEAFF	TGTGCCAGCACCGTACACGGGGAGGGGACTGAAGCTTTCTTT
TRBV7-9	medium-sized	TRBD2	TRBJ2-3	CASSLGLAGATDTQYF	TGTGCCAGCAGCTTAGGTCTAGCGGGGGCCACAGATACGCAGTATTTT
TRBV19	once	.	TRBJ2-4	CASSIGSGLRKNIQYF	TGTGCCAGTAGTATAGGCTCGGGACTGAGAAAAAACATTCAGTACTTC